The TCR beta chain under discussion was sequenced for a study of cytomegalovirus exposure and HLA in healthy donors. Study-wide results and caveats: A prior analysis recorded that most TCR beta V segments were productive about 87% or about 30% of the time. Later on, an analysis found that several of the most significant clusters appeared to be linked to common viral pathogens, which included parvovirus B19.

Germline CDR1 and CDR2: SGHRS and YFSETQ. The CDR3 has 17 amino acids. Trimming took 2 bases from V and 1 from J; bases not matched to a gene: 10. Comments on this clone: The target antigen is unknown.

The donors (healthy individuals) were bone marrow donors. Nominally healthy donors provided the samples, though records likely missed some immune exposures. The PCR ran on 60 Vbeta and 13 Jbeta primers. The protocol was immunoSEQ multiplex PCR, while the TCRdb copy is restricted to in-frame clones and leaves out a portion. Of 190,000 or so clones detected, roughly 87% appear once; the ten largest clones hold around 1.5%. The clonotype was recovered from a man over 45 in good health and CMV-seronegative. Material for sequencing was PBMCs. This chain connects TRBV5-1 to TRBJ1-1, with TRBD1 matching 8 bases. CDR3 in DNA: TGCGCCAGCAGCTTCGGACAGGGAGGGAGGGCGAACACTGAAGCTTTCTTT. Translating gives CASSFGQGGRANTEAFF. Full variable domain (outside the CDR3, taken from reference TRBV5-1 and TRBJ1-1): KAGVTQTPRYLIKTRGQQVTLSCSPISGHRSVSWYQQTPGQGLQFLFEYFSETQRNKGNFPGRFSGRQFSNSRSEMNVSTLELGDSALYLCASSFGQGGRANTEAFFGQGTRLTVV.